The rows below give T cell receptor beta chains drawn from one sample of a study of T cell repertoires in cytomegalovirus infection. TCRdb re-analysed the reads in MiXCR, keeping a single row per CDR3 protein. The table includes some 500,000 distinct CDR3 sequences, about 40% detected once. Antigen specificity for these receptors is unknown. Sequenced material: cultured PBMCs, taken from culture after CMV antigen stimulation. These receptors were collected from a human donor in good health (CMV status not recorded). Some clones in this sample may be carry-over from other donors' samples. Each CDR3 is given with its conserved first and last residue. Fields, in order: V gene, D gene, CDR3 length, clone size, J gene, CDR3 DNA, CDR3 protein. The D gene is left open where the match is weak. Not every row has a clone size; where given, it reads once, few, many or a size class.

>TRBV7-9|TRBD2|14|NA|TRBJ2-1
TGTGCCAGCAGCGCTACCCTTACTAGCGATGAGCAGTTCTTC
CASSATLTSDEQFF
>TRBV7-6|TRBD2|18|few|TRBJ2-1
TGTGCCAGCAGTTTTACTAGCGGGGCATTCCAAGAATGGAATGAGCAGTTCTTC
CASSFTSGAFQEWNEQFF
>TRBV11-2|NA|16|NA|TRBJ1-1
TGTGCCAGCAGCTTGGATGCCCAGGGAGGAAACACTGAAGCTTTCTTT
CASSLDAQGGNTEAFF
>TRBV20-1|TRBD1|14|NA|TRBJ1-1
TGCAGTGCTAGGGACAGGGGTACGAACACTGAAGCTTTCTTT
CSARDRGTNTEAFF
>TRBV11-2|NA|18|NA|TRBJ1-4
TGTGCCAGCAGCTTCAGCGGGGACCTAAGGGATCCCAATGAAAAACTGTTTTTT
CASSFSGDLRDPNEKLFF
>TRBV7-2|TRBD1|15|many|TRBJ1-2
TGTGCCAGCAGCCAACCGCCAGGGGGCAGTTATGGCTACACCTTC
CASSQPPGGSYGYTF
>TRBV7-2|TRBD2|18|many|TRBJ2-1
TGTGCCAGCAGCTTAGGAATTTTAGCGGGAGGCGGAGGGAATGAGCAGTTCTTC
CASSLGILAGGGGNEQFF
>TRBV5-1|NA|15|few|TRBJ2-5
TGCGCCAGCACAAACCCGGGACTCCTTCAAGAGACCCAGTACTTC
CASTNPGLLQETQYF
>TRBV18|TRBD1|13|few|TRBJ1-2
TGTGCCAGCAGTCCGAGGGGGCAGGATGGCTACACCTTC
CASSPRGQDGYTF
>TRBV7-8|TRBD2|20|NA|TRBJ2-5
TGTGCCAGCAGTATCCCCGGGACTCGGGTTAGCGGGGGTACCCAAGAGACCCAGTACTTC
CASSIPGTRVSGGTQETQYF
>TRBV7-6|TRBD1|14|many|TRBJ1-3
TGTGCCAGCAGCCTACAGGGGGCCGGAAACACCATATATTTT
CASSLQGAGNTIYF
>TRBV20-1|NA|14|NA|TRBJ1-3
TGCAGTGCTAGAGGAAGCGGGACAGGAAACACCATATATTTT
CSARGSGTGNTIYF
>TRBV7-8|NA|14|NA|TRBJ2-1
TGTGCCAGCAGCCCCCTTCCCCTCGAATATGAGCAGTTCTTC
CASSPLPLEYEQFF
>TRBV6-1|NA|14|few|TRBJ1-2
TGTGCCAGCAGTCTCAGGCGCCGCTCCTATGGCTACACCTTC
CASSLRRRSYGYTF
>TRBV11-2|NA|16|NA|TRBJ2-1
TGTGCCAGCAGCTTAGATCGTGGGACTTCCTACAATGAGCAGTTCTTC
CASSLDRGTSYNEQFF
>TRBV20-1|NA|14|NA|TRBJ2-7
TGCAGTGCTAGAGAAAGGCTTGACTCCTACGAGCAGTACTTC
CSARERLDSYEQYF
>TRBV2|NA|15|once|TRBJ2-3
TGTGCCAGCAGTGGGACACTCGAATACACAGATACGCAGTATTTT
CASSGTLEYTDTQYF
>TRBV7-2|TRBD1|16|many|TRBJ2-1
TGTGCCAGCAGCTTAGGAAGGGGGCCCAGCTACAATGAGCAGTTCTTC
CASSLGRGPSYNEQFF
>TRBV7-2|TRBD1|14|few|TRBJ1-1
TGTGCCAGCAGGACAGGGGCGTTGAACACTGAAGCTTTCTTT
CASRTGALNTEAFF
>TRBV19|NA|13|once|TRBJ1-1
TGTGCCAGTCTTTCTACTGGGGGCACTGAAGCTTTCTTT
CASLSTGGTEAFF
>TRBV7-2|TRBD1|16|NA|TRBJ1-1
TGTGCCAGCAGCGCGGGACAGGGGGGTGCGAACACTGAAGCTTTCTTT
CASSAGQGGANTEAFF
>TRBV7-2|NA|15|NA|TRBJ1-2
TGTGCCAGCAGCCGGACGTCGACAGAAAGCTATGGCTACACCTTC
CASSRTSTESYGYTF
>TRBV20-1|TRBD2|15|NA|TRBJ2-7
TGCAGTGCTAGAGATAATAGCGGGAGATATGGCGAGCAGTACTTC
CSARDNSGRYGEQYF
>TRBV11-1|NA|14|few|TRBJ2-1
TGTGCCAGCAGCTCAAGAAACAGGGCGCATGAGCAGTTCTTC
CASSSRNRAHEQFF
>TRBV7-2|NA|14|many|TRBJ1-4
TGTGCCAGCAGCTCCAGACCTGGGGGGGAAAAACTGTTTTTT
CASSSRPGGEKLFF
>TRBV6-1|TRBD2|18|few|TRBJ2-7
TGTGCCAGCAGCATCAGGGGGACTAGCGGGAGTTCTTTGTACGAGCAGTACTTC
CASSIRGTSGSSLYEQYF
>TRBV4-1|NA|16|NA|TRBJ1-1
TGCGCCAGCAGCCAAGATCCCTTACAGGGATCCACTGAAGCTTTCTTT
CASSQDPLQGSTEAFF
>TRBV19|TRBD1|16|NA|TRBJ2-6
TGTGCCAGTAGTCCGGGGACAGGTACTGGGGCCAACGTCCTGACTTTC
CASSPGTGTGANVLTF
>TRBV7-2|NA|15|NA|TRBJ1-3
TGTGCCAGCAGCTCTCTGGAAAGATCTGGAAACACCATATATTTT
CASSSLERSGNTIYF
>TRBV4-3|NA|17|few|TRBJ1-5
TGCGCCAGCAGCCCCCGTTTGAAGGCGGCGTACAATCAGCCCCAGCATTTT
CASSPRLKAAYNQPQHF
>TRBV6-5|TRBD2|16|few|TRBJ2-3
TGTGCCAGCAGTTCTCCTCCGGGGGGAGCGGGTAGTACGCAGTATTTT
CASSSPPGGAGSTQYF
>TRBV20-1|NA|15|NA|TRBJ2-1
TGCAGTGCTAGAAACCCCCGGCCGGTAAACAATGAGCAGTTCTTC
CSARNPRPVNNEQFF
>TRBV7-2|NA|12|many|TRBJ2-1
TGTGCCAGCAGCTTAGTTAAGGATTCGGGGTTCTTC
CASSLVKDSGFF
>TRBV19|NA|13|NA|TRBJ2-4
TGTGCCAGTAGTATAGATCTGGGGAGCATTCAGTACTTC
CASSIDLGSIQYF
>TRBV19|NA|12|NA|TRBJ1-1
TGTGCCAGTAGGCAGGGGCGAACTGAAGCTTTCTTT
CASRQGRTEAFF
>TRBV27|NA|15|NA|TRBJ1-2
TGTGCCAGCAGTAGAGACCCAACGGGTAACTATGGCTACACCTTC
CASSRDPTGNYGYTF
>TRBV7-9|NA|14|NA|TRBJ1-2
TGTGCCAGCAGCCAAACACTAGAACGACTAGGCTACACCTTC
CASSQTLERLGYTF
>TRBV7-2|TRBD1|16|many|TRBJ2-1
TGTGCCAGCAGCTTAGCTCCGGGACAGGGAGCCCATGAGCAGTTCTTC
CASSLAPGQGAHEQFF
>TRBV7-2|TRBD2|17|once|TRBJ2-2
TGTGCCAGCAGCTTATATGCGGGCAGCGGGAGTCCCGGGGAGCTGTTTTTT
CASSLYAGSGSPGELFF
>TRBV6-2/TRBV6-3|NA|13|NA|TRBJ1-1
TGTGCCAGCAGTTACCCCAACAGGTATGAAGCTTTCTTT
CASSYPNRYEAFF
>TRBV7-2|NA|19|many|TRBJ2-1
TGTGCCAGCAGCCCTACATCAATCGGCCTACCCTCCCCCTACAATGAGCAGTTCTTC
CASSPTSIGLPSPYNEQFF
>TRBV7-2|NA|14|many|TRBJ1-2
TGTGCCAGCAGCTGGACCTTGGCGGGGGGTGGCTACACCTTC
CASSWTLAGGGYTF
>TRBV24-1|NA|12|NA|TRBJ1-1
TGTGCCACCAGTGATTATAACACTGAAGCTTTCTTT
CATSDYNTEAFF
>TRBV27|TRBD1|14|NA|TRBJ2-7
TGTGCCAGCAAGTCAGGGACAGGGGTCCACGAGCAGTACTTC
CASKSGTGVHEQYF
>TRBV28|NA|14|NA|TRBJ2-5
TGTGCCAGCAGTTTATATCTAGCTGGAGAGACCCAGTACTTC
CASSLYLAGETQYF
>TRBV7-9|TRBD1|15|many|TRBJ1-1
TGTGCCAGCAGCCCTCACCGGGACAGGGGTATGAGAGCTTTCTTT
CASSPHRDRGMRAFF
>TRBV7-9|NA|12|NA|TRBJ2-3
TGTGCCAGCGCGGCTGAGGCAGATACGCAGTATTTT
CASAAEADTQYF
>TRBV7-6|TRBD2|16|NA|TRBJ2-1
TGTGCCAGCAGCTTAGCACTAGCGGGATTTATCGATGAGCAGTTCTTC
CASSLALAGFIDEQFF
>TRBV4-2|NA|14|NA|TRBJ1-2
TGTGCCAGCAGCCAAGTAGACGTCCAAATTTCTTCTTCGTTC
CASSQVDVQISSSF
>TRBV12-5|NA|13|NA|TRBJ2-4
TGTGCTAGTGGTTCTGTCGCAGGGGACATTCAGTACTTC
CASGSVAGDIQYF
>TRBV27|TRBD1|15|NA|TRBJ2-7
TGTGCCAGCAGTTCCCAGGACAGGGGGACCTACGAGCAGTACTTC
CASSSQDRGTYEQYF
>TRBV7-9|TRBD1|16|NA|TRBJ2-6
TGTGCCAGCAGCTGGGACAGCCCCTCTGGGGCCAACGTCCTGACTTTC
CASSWDSPSGANVLTF
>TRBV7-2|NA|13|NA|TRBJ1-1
TGTGCCAGCAGCCAGACAGTGGACACTGAAGCTTTCTTT
CASSQTVDTEAFF
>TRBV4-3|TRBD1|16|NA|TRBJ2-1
TGCGCCAGCAGCCAAGATGGGGCAGGGGGCGGGCATGAGCAGTTCTTC
CASSQDGAGGGHEQFF
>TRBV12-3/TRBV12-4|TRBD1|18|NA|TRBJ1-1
TGTGCCAGCAGTTTATACGGGACAGGAGGGGGGAGAGACACTGAAGCTTTCTTT
CASSLYGTGGGRDTEAFF
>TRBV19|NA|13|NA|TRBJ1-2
TGTGCCAGTAAGGCGGGTTCCATCTATGGCTACACCTTC
CASKAGSIYGYTF